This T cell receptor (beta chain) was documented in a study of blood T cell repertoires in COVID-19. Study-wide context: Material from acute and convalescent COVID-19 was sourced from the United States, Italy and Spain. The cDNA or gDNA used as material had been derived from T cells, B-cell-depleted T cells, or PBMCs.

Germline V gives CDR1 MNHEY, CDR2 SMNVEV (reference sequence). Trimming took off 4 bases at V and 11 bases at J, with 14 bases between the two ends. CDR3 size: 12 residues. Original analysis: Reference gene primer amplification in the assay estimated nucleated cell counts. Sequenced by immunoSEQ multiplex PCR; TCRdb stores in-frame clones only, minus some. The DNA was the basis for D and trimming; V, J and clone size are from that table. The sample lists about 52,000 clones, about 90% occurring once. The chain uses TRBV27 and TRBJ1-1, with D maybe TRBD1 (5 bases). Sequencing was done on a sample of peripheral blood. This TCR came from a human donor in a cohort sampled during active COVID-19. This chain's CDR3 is CASSSGLGEAFF. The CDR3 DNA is TGTGCCAGCAGTTCGGGACTGGGGGAGGCTTTCTTT.